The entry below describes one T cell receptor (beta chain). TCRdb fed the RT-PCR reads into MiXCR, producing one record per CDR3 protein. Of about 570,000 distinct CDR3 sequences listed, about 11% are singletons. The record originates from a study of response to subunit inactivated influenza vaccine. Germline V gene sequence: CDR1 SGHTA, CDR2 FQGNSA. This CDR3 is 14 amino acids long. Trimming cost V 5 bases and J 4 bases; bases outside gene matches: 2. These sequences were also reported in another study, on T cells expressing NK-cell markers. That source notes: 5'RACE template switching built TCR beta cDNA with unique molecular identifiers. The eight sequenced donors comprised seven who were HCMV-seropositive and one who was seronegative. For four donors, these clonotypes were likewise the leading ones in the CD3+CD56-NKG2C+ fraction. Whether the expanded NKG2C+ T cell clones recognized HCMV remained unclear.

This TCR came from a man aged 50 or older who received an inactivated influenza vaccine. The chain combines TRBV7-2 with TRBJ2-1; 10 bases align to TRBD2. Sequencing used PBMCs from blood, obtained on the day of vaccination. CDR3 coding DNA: TGTGCCAGCAGCAAGGGACTAGCGTACAATGAGCAGTTCTTC. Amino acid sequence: CASSKGLAYNEQFF. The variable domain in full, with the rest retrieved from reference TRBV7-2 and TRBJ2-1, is GAGVSQSPSNKVTEKGKDVELRCDPISGHTALYWYRQSLGQGLEFLIYFQGNSAPDKSGLPSDRFSAERTGGSVSTLTIQRTQQEDSAVYLCASSKGLAYNEQFFGPGTRLTVL.